This entry lists 25 T cell receptor beta chains sequenced from one sample in a study of blood T cell repertoires in COVID-19. Measured with immunoSEQ multiplex PCR; TCRdb has only the in-frame clones, and not every one. The sample lists 150,000 to 200,000 clones, more than 85% occurring once. Material for sequencing was PBMCs or T cells enriched from blood (not recorded which). Receptor source: a woman aged 40 to 49 in a cohort exposed to, infected with or recovered from COVID-19 (not recorded which).

The rearrangement links TRBV5-4 to TRBJ2-3, with TRBD2 identical over 9 bases. Germline V gene sequence: CDR1 SGHNT, CDR2 YYREEE (reference sequence). The CDR3 is 15 residues long. The ends lost 5 bases at V and 2 bases at J; junction bases unmatched: 6. The CDR3 protein is CASRLGTSNTDTQYF. CDR3 nucleotide sequence: TGTGCCAGCAGACTCGGGACTAGCAACACAGATACGCAGTATTTT.

This clone was counted many times. The rearrangement links TRBV6-2 or TRBV6-3 to TRBJ2-1; 7 bases map to TRBD2. Germline assignment: CDR1 MNHEY and CDR2 SVGEGT. After removal of 7 bases from V and 2 bases from J, the junction contained 5 bases not matched to a gene. There are 14 residues in the CDR3. The CDR3 nucleotides read TGTGCCAGCAACCCTAGCGGAACCTACAATGAGCAGTTCTTC. Translating it yields CASNPSGTYNEQFF.

The V and J genes are TRBV28 and TRBJ1-1; 11 bases fit TRBD1. The CDR3 runs 16 residues. Germline-derived CDR1 and CDR2 are MDHEN and SYDVKM. V was pared by 4 bases and J by 10 bases, with 14 bases of the junction left unmatched. Here the CDR3 reads CASSSDTDRGRVGAFF. The CDR3 DNA follows: TGTGCCAGCAGTTCAGATACGGACAGGGGGCGTGTGGGAGCTTTCTTT. Combining the CDR3 with reference TRBV28 and TRBJ1-1 gives the whole variable domain DVKVTQSSRYLVKRTGEKVFLECVQDMDHENMFWYRQDPGLGLRLIYFSYDVKMKEKGDIPEGYSVSREKKERFSLILESASTNQTSMYLCASSSDTDRGRVGAFFGQGTRLTVV.

This sequence joins TRBV7-8 and TRBJ1-2; D unclear. This CDR3 has 18 amino acids. The V end was cut by 1 base, the J end by 0 bases, with 18 bases between. CDR1 and CDR2 from the germline V gene are SGHVS and FQNEAQ. Here the CDR3 reads CASSLDVLMTVTNYGYTF. Here the CDR3 DNA reads TGTGCCAGCAGCTTAGATGTCCTCATGACTGTGACTAACTATGGCTACACCTTC.

This rearrangement joins TRBV4-1 to TRBJ1-2; D possibly corresponds to TRBD1 (6 bases). The germline V and J ends were trimmed by 0 bases and 4 bases, with 9 bases remaining between them. The CDR3 consists of 14 residues. Per germline, CDR1 MGHRA and CDR2 YSYEKL. CDR3 in amino acids: CASSQEQGIYGYTF. The DNA of the CDR3 is TGCGCCAGCAGCCAAGAACAGGGAATCTATGGCTACACCTTC.

The rearrangement joins TRBV4-1 to TRBJ1-1, with 10 bases aligning to TRBD1. This CDR3 comprises 17 residues. J gave up 4 bases and V 0 bases, and 8 bases lay outside the gene matches. Germline CDR1 and CDR2: MGHRA and YSYEKL. The CDR3 region has the DNA TGCGCCAGCAGCCAAGATACGGGACAGGGGCCTGGCACTGAAGCTTTCTTT. It codes for CASSQDTGQGPGTEAFF.

J is TRBJ2-3 and V is TRBV11-2; 10 positions agree with TRBD1. The CDR3 length is 15 residues. Per germline, CDR1 SGHAT and CDR2 FQNNGV. V was clipped by 4 bases and J by 7 bases; unmatched bases: 8. CDR3 DNA sequence: TGTGCCAGCAGCTCGACGAGGACAGGGGGGTATACGCAGTATTTT. Translated, it gives CASSSTRTGGYTQYF.

There are a few counts of this clone. This chain's CDR3 is CASSYADSGETQYF. The CDR3 bases are TGTGCCAGCAGTTACGCCGACAGTGGCGAGACCCAGTACTTC. J is TRBJ2-5 and V is TRBV6-5; D may be TRBD1 (5 bases). The germline CDR1 and CDR2 sequences are MNHEY and SVGAGI. Trimming cost V 2 bases and J 5 bases, with 12 bases left between them. CDR3 length: 14 residues.

This clone showed up just once. The CDR3 is CASSLGTGDLRYGYTF. DNA for the CDR3: TGTGCCAGCAGCCTGGGGACAGGGGACTTACGCTATGGCTACACCTTC. The J gene is TRBJ1-2, the V gene TRBV7-9; 10 bases agree with TRBD1. The germline CDR1 and CDR2 sequences are SEHNR and FQNEAQ (reference sequence). Trimming took 5 bases from V and 4 from J; bases not matched to a gene: 10. The CDR3 extends over 16 amino acids.

The V and J genes are TRBV3-1 (or the pseudogene TRBV3-2) and TRBJ1-2; no reliable D call. The CDR3 loop spans 13 amino acids. V lost 3 bases and J lost 2, with 7 bases in between. The V gene's germline CDR1 is LGHDT and CDR2 YNNKEL (reference sequence). The CDR3 region is CASSHSGNYGYTF. The CDR3, as DNA: TGTGCCAGCAGCCACTCGGGAAACTATGGCTACACCTTC.

The rearrangement links TRBV18 to TRBJ1-2, with D maybe TRBD1 (6 bases). V dropped 1 base and J dropped 2 bases, with 14 bases sitting between them. The CDR3 contains 16 residues. CDR1 is KGHSH, CDR2 LQKENI, per germline. Written as DNA, the CDR3 is TGTGCCAGCTCACCACGTAGCAGACAGGAGAACTATGGCTACACCTTC. Residues: CASSPRSRQENYGYTF.

This chain links TRBV6-2 or TRBV6-3 with TRBJ2-7, with 7 bases that match TRBD2. In germline, CDR1 is MNHEY, CDR2 SVGEGT. With V trimmed by 0 bases and J by 5 bases, 1 base remained unmatched. This CDR3 is built from 13 residues. The CDR3 region has the DNA TGTGCCAGCAGTTACTCGAGCGGGGACGAGCAGTACTTC. Amino acid sequence: CASSYSSGDEQYF.

This clone was seen a single time. The chain uses TRBV29-1 and TRBJ2-4; weak D call: TRBD1 (6 bases). Per germline, CDR1 SQVTM and CDR2 ANQGSEA. This CDR3 has 13 amino acids. Trimming shortened V by 6 bases and J by 2 bases, and 11 bases separated the two germline ends. This chain's CDR3 is CSVQGGTKNIQYF. The CDR3 DNA sequence: TGCAGCGTCCAAGGGGGAACCAAAAACATTCAGTACTTC.

Here the CDR3 reads CAISEVGGSGYTF. The CDR3 nucleotides are TGTGCCATCAGTGAAGTAGGGGGCTCTGGCTACACCTTC. The rearrangement joins TRBV10-3 to TRBJ1-2, with 7 bases fitting TRBD1. This CDR3 is 13 amino acids long. Per the germline V gene, CDR1 is ENHRY and CDR2 is SYGVKD. The V gene end was trimmed by 3 bases and the J gene end by 7 bases; junction bases not matched to a gene: 5.

The chain joins TRBV3-1 (or the pseudogene TRBV3-2) to TRBJ1-1; 8 bases line up with TRBD1. V gave up 3 bases and J gave up 4 bases; unmatched junction bases: 7. CDR1 is LGHDT and CDR2 is YNNKEL in the germline V gene (reference sequence). The CDR3 totals 15 residues. CDR3 amino acids: CASSHGRGRSTEAFF. The CDR3 DNA follows: TGTGCCAGCAGCCATGGCAGGGGGCGTAGCACTGAAGCTTTCTTT.

This chain uses TRBV10-2 with TRBJ2-2; 10 positions match TRBD2. Germline V lookup: CDR1 WSHSY, CDR2 SAAADI. The CDR3 covers 16 residues. J was trimmed by 4 bases and V by 5 bases; bases with no gene match: 7. CDR3 loop: CASSPPGLASTGELFF. CDR3 DNA sequence: TGCGCCAGCAGTCCACCGGGACTAGCGTCCACCGGGGAGCTGTTTTTT.

This clone was observed a single time. J is TRBJ1-6 and V is TRBV6-5, with a tentative D call TRBD1 (6 bases). This CDR3 is built from 14 residues. The germline V and J ends were trimmed by 7 bases and 9 bases, with 16 bases remaining between them. The germline CDR1 and CDR2 sequences are MNHEY and SVGAGI. As DNA, the CDR3 is TGTGCCAGCAACCAACAGGGTCCTCGTTCACCCCTCCACTTT. Protein sequence: CASNQQGPRSPLHF.

The V and J genes are TRBV27 and TRBJ1-3; 8 bases map to TRBD1. This CDR3 contains 16 residues. Germline loops: CDR1 MNHEY, CDR2 SMNVEV (reference sequence). V shed 3 bases and J 1 base; nucleotides not matched to a gene: 5. The CDR3 DNA reads TGTGCCAGCAGTTTGTCAGGGGGCGAGTCTGGAAACACCATATATTTT. Its translation is CASSLSGGESGNTIYF.

This chain links TRBV28 with TRBJ2-3, with a tentative D call TRBD2 (5 bases). Per the germline V gene, CDR1 is MDHEN and CDR2 is SYDVKM. The CDR3 runs 13 residues. V lost 2 bases to trimming and J lost 6 bases, with 9 bases between them. The CDR3 nucleotides are TGTGCCAGCAGTTTAGCGGGCGGGGATACGCAGTATTTT. It is translated as CASSLAGGDTQYF.

This chain uses TRBV28 with TRBJ1-1; possibly TRBD1 for D (6 bases). Germline V lookup: CDR1 MDHEN, CDR2 SYDVKM. V lost 4 bases and J 0 bases, leaving 12 bases between the germline ends. The CDR3 length is 15 residues. CDR3 coding DNA: TGTGCCAGCAGTTCTCCCCGGACAGTGAACACTGAAGCTTTCTTT. Translating gives CASSSPRTVNTEAFF.

The gene calls are TRBV30 and TRBJ2-1; TRBD2 matches at 16 bases. Per the germline V gene, CDR1 is GTSNPN and CDR2 is SVGIG (reference sequence). V trimming: 0 bases; J trimming: 9 bases; junction bases outside the gene matches: 8. The CDR3 spans 17 residues. DNA for the CDR3: TGTGCCTGGAGTGTACCGGGACTAGCGGGGGGGGAGAGTGAGCAGTTCTTC. Encoded protein: CAWSVPGLAGGESEQFF.

This sequence joins TRBV2 and TRBJ2-2; the D gene is possibly TRBD1 (6 bases). The CDR3 loop spans 13 amino acids. V lost 7 bases, J lost 8 bases, and 14 bases lay in between. CDR1 SNHLY and CDR2 FYNNEI come from the germline V gene. The CDR3 coding sequence is TGTGCCAGCACGGGACACTTAGAGGGGGAGCTGTTTTTT. It codes for CASTGHLEGELFF.

The V call is TRBV4-3, the J call TRBJ2-1; D is unclear. V lost 0 bases to trimming and J lost 4 bases, with 10 bases between them. Germline-derived CDR1 and CDR2 are LGHNA and YSLEER. CDR3 length: 15 residues. The CDR3 reads CASSQDLGLYNEQFF. As DNA, the CDR3 is TGCGCCAGCAGCCAAGATCTCGGGTTGTACAATGAGCAGTTCTTC.

V and J are TRBV2 and TRBJ2-1; 7 bases fit TRBD2. The ends lost 5 bases at V and 1 base at J; junction bases unmatched: 5. The CDR3 covers 15 residues. CDR1 is SNHLY, CDR2 FYNNEI, per germline. CDR3 sequence reads: CASSLRESSYNEQFF. CDR3 coding DNA: TGTGCCAGCAGTCTGCGGGAGTCGTCCTACAATGAGCAGTTCTTC.

The chain combines TRBV4-1 with TRBJ2-7, with 9 positions matching TRBD1. Germline V CDR1 and CDR2: MGHRA, YSYEKL. The ends lost 2 bases at V and 11 bases at J; junction bases unmatched: 10. CDR3 length equals 14 residues. The CDR3 loop reads CASSQSGGGDREYF. CDR3 DNA sequence: TGCGCCAGCAGCCAAAGCGGAGGGGGGGACAGGGAGTACTTC.